This record covers a single T cell receptor beta chain. Trimming removed 8 bases from V and 2 bases from J; junction bases left unmatched: 10. Germline-derived CDR1 and CDR2 are LGHNA and YNFKEQ. CDR3 length equals 15 residues. The data are from a study of blood T cell repertoires in COVID-19. Using immunoSEQ multiplex PCR, the repertoire was profiled, and TCRdb retains in-frame clones only, with some absent. Of 55,000 to 65,000 clones listed, roughly nine tenths are singletons. This TCR was recovered from a man at least 80 years old in a cohort sampled during active COVID-19. Input material: peripheral blood. V usage is TRBV4-2 and J usage is TRBJ2-3, with 7 bases that match TRBD1. The CDR3 spells CASSPGTENTDTQYF. The CDR3, as DNA: TGTGCCAGCTCCCCCGGGACAGAGAACACAGATACGCAGTATTTT.